This TCR beta chain was sequenced in a study of technical replicates of blood from a few donors. This CDR3 contains 20 residues. Looked up from germline, CDR1 is LNHDA and CDR2 is SQIVND (reference sequence). Trimming removed 6 bases from V and 1 base from J; junction bases left unmatched: 19. Profiled with immunoSEQ multiplex PCR; TCRdb holds only in-frame clones, not every one. The sample lists about 74,000 clones, 85% to 95% occurring once. The origin of this receptor is a human donor in good health. This rearrangement joins TRBV19 to TRBJ2-4, with 9 bases that match TRBD1. The sequencing sample was made of T cells isolated from PBMCs. The CDR3 sequence is CASSMDGRQGVVYAKNIQYF. The CDR3 DNA follows: TGTGCCAGTAGCATGGATGGCAGACAGGGGGTTGTTTATGCCAAAAACATTCAGTACTTC.